These 10 T cell receptor beta chains share one sample of origin, sequenced in a study of T cells in Graves' hyperthyroidism and ophthalmopathy. TCR beta CDR3 regions were amplified from RNA transcripts. First-round RT-PCR with HTBI primers amplified the TCR CDR3 region. MiXCR, run by TCRdb on the multiplex PCR reads, gives a single entry per CDR3 protein. The data show approximately 640,000 distinct CDR3 sequences, less than 45% seen once. Material for sequencing was peripheral blood or thyroid tissue (not recorded which). The source is an adult man with Graves' disease, either hyperthyroidism or ophthalmopathy (not recorded which).

This clonotype was detected a few times. The chain links TRBV19 to TRBJ1-2, with 7 positions matching TRBD1. The trim removed 3 bases at V and 5 bases at J, leaving 3 bases unmatched. CDR1 is LNHDA, CDR2 SQIVND, per germline (reference sequence). This CDR3 has 13 amino acids. CDR3 sequence reads: CASSMARGYGYTF. For the CDR3, the DNA is TGTGCCAGTAGTATGGCCAGGGGGTATGGCTACACCTTC.

This clonotype was seen a few times. The chain combines TRBV6-5 with TRBJ1-5; D may be TRBD1 (6 bases). The CDR3 is 13 amino acids. Trimming shortened V by 6 bases and J by 6 bases, and 12 bases separated the two germline ends. Germline V CDR1 and CDR2: MNHEY, SVGAGI. The CDR3 DNA reads as TGTGCCAGCAGAGCGACAGGCGGTCAGCCCCAGCATTTT. Translating it yields CASRATGGQPQHF.

This clonotype was observed many times. The rearrangement uses TRBV19 and TRBJ1-5, with a tentative D call TRBD1 (5 bases). This CDR3 region has 15 residues. Trimming removed 6 bases from V and 1 base from J, with 13 bases in between. CDR1 and CDR2 from the germline V gene are LNHDA and SQIVND (reference sequence). CDR3 sequence: CASRTAGRSNQPQHF. The CDR3 bases are TGTGCCAGTAGGACCGCAGGGAGGAGCAATCAGCCCCAGCATTTT.

The rearrangement links TRBV12-3 or TRBV12-4 to TRBJ1-5; the match to TRBD1 covers 8 bases. J gave up 4 bases and V 6 bases, and 5 bases lay outside the gene matches. The CDR3 contains 14 residues. The CDR3 region is CASRQGGLNQPQHF. The CDR3 region has the DNA TGTGCCAGCAGACAGGGGGGACTTAATCAGCCCCAGCATTTT.

This chain joins TRBV7-2 and TRBJ1-2; D gene uncertain. Germline V gene lookup returns CDR1 SGHTA and CDR2 FQGNSA. The CDR3 has 14 amino acids. V lost 11 bases and J 1 base, leaving 17 bases between the germline ends. The CDR3 spells CAWSQGRINYGYTF. CDR3 nucleotide sequence: TGTGCCTGGAGCCAAGGACGGATTAACTATGGCTACACCTTC.

This clonotype came up many times. This chain links TRBV7-9 with TRBJ1-3; weak D call: TRBD1 (5 bases). V gave up 7 bases and J gave up 2 bases, with 12 bases separating them. The germline gives CDR1 SEHNR, CDR2 FQNEAQ (reference sequence). This CDR3 region has 14 residues. CDR3 coding DNA: TGTGCCAGCACTCGGGGGGAGCCTGGAAACACCATATATTTT. It codes for CASTRGEPGNTIYF.

This clonotype came up a few times. The chain uses TRBV5-1 and TRBJ1-5; the D gene is possibly TRBD1 (6 bases). CDR3 length: 16 residues. Germline V gene sequence: CDR1 SGHRS, CDR2 YFSETQ. The V and J ends lost 0 bases and 0 bases respectively, with 10 bases between them. CDR3 amino acids: CASSLDAGDSNQPQHF. Written as DNA, the CDR3 is TGCGCCAGCAGCTTGGATGCAGGGGATAGCAATCAGCCCCAGCATTTT.

The chain couples TRBV19 to TRBJ2-2, with TRBD1 matching 9 bases. With V trimmed by 6 bases and J by 4 bases, 9 bases remained unmatched. The V gene's germline CDR1 is LNHDA and CDR2 SQIVND (reference sequence). This CDR3 contains 16 residues. Here the CDR3 DNA reads TGTGCCAGTAGCCGGGACAGGGAGGATAGCACCGGGGAGCTGTTTTTT. Protein product: CASSRDREDSTGELFF.

At least ten counts were recorded for this clonotype. This rearrangement joins TRBV7-2 to TRBJ2-2; the match to TRBD1 covers 8 bases. The trim removed 5 bases at V and 5 bases at J, leaving 10 bases unmatched. Per germline, CDR1 SGHTA and CDR2 FQGNSA. CDR3 length: 16 amino acids. The CDR3 loop reads CASSPGGQGATGELFF. The CDR3 DNA sequence: TGTGCCAGCAGCCCGGGCGGGCAGGGGGCAACCGGGGAGCTGTTTTTT. Filled out from reference TRBV7-2 and TRBJ2-2, the complete variable domain reads GAGVSQSPSNKVTEKGKDVELRCDPISGHTALYWYRQSLGQGLEFLIYFQGNSAPDKSGLPSDRFSAERTGGSVSTLTIQRTQQEDSAVYLCASSPGGQGATGELFFGEGSRLTVL.

This clonotype appeared many times. This rearrangement joins TRBV6-5 to TRBJ1-5; D may be TRBD1 (6 bases). The CDR3 spans 15 residues. CDR1 MNHEY and CDR2 SVGAGI come from the germline V gene. With 6 bases removed from V and 0 bases from J, the gap between germline ends came to 12 bases. CDR3 sequence (DNA): TGTGCCAGCAGGGACAGAACGTATAGCAATCAGCCCCAGCATTTT. It yields the protein CASRDRTYSNQPQHF.